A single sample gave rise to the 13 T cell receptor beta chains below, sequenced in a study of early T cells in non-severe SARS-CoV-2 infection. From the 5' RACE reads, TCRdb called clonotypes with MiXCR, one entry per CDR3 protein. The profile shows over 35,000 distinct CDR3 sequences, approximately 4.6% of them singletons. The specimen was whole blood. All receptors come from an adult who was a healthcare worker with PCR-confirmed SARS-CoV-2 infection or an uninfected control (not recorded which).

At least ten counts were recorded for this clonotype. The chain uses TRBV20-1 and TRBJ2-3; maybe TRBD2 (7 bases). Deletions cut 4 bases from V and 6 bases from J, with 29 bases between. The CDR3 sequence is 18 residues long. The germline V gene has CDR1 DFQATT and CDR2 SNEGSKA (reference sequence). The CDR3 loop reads CSATKGGTTLVVFDTQYF. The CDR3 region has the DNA TGCAGTGCTACTAAGGGGGGGACCACCCTTGTCGTTTTTGATACGCAGTATTTT.

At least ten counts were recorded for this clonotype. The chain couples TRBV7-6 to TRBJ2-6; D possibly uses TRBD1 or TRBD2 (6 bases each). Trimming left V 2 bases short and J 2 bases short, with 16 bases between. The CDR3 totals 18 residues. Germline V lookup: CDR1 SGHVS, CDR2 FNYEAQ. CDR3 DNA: TGTGCCAGCAGCTTACTCACAGGGAGGCCGACTGGGGCCAACGTCCTGACTTTC. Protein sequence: CASSLLTGRPTGANVLTF.

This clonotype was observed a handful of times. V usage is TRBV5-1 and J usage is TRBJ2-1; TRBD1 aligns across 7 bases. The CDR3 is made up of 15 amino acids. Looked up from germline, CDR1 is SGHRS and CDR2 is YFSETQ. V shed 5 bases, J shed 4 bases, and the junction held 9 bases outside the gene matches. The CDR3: CASRPPGQTYNEQFF. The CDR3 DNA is TGCGCCAGCAGACCCCCGGGACAGACGTACAATGAGCAGTTCTTC.

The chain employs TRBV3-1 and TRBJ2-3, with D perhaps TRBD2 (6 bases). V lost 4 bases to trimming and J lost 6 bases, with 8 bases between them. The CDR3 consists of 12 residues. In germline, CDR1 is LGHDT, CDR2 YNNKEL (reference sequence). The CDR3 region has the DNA TGTGCCAGCAGCCGACTAGATGATACGCAGTATTTT. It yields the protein CASSRLDDTQYF.

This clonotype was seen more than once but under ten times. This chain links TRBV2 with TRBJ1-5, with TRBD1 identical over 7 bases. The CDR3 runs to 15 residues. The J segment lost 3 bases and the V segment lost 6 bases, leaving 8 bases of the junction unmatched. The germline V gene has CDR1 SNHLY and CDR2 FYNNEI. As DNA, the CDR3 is TGTGCCAGCAGAGGAACAGGGGCCCCCAATCAGCCCCAGCATTTT. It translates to CASRGTGAPNQPQHF.

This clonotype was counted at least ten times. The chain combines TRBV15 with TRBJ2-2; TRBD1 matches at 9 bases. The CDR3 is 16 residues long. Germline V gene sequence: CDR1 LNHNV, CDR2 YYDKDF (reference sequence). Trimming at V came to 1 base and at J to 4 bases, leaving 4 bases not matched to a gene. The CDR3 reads CATSRGGQGGTGELFF. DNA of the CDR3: TGTGCCACCAGCAGAGGGGGACAGGGAGGCACCGGGGAGCTGTTTTTT.

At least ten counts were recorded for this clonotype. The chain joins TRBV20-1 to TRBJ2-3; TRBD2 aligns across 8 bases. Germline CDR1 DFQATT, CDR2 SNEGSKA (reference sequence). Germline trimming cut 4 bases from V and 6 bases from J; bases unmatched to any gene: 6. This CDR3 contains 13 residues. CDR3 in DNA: TGCAGTGCTACAGGGGTAGCGGGGGATACGCAGTATTTT. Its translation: CSATGVAGDTQYF.

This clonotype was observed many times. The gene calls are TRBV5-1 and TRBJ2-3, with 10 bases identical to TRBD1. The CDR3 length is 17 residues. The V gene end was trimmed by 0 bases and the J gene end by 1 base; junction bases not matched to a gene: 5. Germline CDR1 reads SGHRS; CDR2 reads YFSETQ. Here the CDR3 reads CASSLVPTGGRTDTQYF. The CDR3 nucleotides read TGCGCCAGCAGCTTGGTGCCGACAGGGGGCCGCACAGATACGCAGTATTTT.

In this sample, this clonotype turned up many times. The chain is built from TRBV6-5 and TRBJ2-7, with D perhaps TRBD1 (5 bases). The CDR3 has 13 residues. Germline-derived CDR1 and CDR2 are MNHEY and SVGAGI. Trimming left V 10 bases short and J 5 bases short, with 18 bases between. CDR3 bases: TGTGCCACGGCGGACACCTTTGGGGACGAGCAGTACTTC. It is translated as CATADTFGDEQYF.

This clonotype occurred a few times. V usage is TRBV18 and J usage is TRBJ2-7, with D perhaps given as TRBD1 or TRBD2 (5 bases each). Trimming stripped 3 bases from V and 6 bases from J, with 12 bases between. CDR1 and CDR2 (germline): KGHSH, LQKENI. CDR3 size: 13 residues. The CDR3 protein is CASSPSGTGEQYF. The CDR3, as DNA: TGTGCCAGCTCACCTTCAGGGACGGGCGAGCAGTACTTC. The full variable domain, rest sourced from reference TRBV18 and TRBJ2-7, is NAGVMQNPRHLVRRRGQEARLRCSPMKGHSHVYWYRQLPEEGLKFMVYLQKENIIDESGMPKERFSAEFPKEGPSILRIQQVVRGDSAAYFCASSPSGTGEQYFGPGTRLTVT.

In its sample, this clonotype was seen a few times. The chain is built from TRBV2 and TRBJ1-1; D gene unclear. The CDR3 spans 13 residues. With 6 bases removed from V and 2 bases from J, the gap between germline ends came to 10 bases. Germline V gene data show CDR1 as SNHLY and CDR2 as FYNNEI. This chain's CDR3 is CASSDPANTEAFF. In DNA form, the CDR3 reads TGTGCCAGCAGCGATCCGGCCAACACTGAAGCTTTCTTT.

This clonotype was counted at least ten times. Written as DNA, the CDR3 is TGCAGCGTTTTTTTCACAGATACGCAGTATTTT. This encodes CSVFFTDTQYF. The genes are TRBV29-1 and TRBJ2-3; D not certain. Trimming stripped 5 bases from V and 2 bases from J, with 5 bases between. The CDR3 has 11 residues. Germline V gives CDR1 SQVTM, CDR2 ANQGSEA.

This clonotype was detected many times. CDR3 protein: CASGLVLVGRVQPQHF. The DNA of the CDR3 is TGTGCTAGTGGTTTGGTACTTGTAGGAAGAGTACAGCCCCAGCATTTT. The chain has TRBV12-5 and TRBJ1-5; no clear D. Germline CDR1 reads LGHNT; CDR2 reads FRNRAP. The germline V and J ends were trimmed by 0 bases and 7 bases, with 16 bases remaining between them. The CDR3 totals 16 residues.